This T cell receptor beta chain is from a study of cytomegalovirus exposure and HLA in healthy donors. Points from the study as a whole: Presence/absence analyses supposed approximately even sequencing depth among donors.

Comments on this clone: Its antigen is as yet unknown.

PCR amplification relied on 60 Vbeta primers (plus 13 Jbeta primers). Original processing notes: Unique TCR beta chains totaled approximately 83 million in a later count, with approximately 11 million of them shared. Sequencing was performed with immunoSEQ multiplex PCR; in TCRdb, only in-frame clones are kept and a portion is missing. V, J and clone size are taken as reported in that table, and D and trimming were inferred from the DNA itself. The sample comprises about 170,000 clones, approximately 70% of which are singletons, and about 5% rests with the top ten. This clonotype was sampled from a woman aged 18-29 years in good health and CMV-seropositive. The material sequenced was PBMCs.

The CDR3 DNA reads as TGTGCCACCAGCGAGGGACAGGAGCAGAACACTGAAGCTTTCTTT. Its translation is CATSEGQEQNTEAFF. The rearrangement joins TRBV15 to TRBJ1-1, with 8 bases that match TRBD1. The CDR3 runs 15 residues. Germline V gene data show CDR1 as LNHNV and CDR2 as YYDKDF (reference sequence). V lost 5 bases, J lost 1 base, and 6 bases stayed unmatched.